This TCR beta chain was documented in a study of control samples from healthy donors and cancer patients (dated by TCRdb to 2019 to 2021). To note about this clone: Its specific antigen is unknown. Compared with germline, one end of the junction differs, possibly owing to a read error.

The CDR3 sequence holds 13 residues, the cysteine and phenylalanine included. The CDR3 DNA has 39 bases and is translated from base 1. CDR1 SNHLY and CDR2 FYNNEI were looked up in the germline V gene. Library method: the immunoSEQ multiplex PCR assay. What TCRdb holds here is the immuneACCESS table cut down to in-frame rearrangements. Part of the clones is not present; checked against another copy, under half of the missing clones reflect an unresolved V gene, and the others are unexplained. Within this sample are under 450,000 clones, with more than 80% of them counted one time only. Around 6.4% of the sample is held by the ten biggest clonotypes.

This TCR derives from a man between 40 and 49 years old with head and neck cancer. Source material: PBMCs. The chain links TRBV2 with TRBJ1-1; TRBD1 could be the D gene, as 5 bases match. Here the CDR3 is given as CASSEEVALGRNF. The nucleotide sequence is TGTGCCAGCAGTGAAGAAGTCGCCCTGGGGCGTAATTTT.